This TCR beta chain stems from a study of T cell responses to AZD1222 COVID-19 vaccine. Findings and caveats of the study: Donors were mostly white British, more females; clonal diversity possibly underestimated.

This CDR3 region has 15 residues. V dropped 5 bases and J dropped 1; count of bases not matched to a gene: 8. The germline V gene encodes CDR1 GTSNPN and CDR2 SVGIG (reference sequence). Regarding this clone: Its antigen is not identified.

Only in-frame clones appear in the TCRdb table, and some are missing; sequencing was by immunoSEQ multiplex PCR. This table holds about 170,000 clones, over 85% found once. The input for sequencing was peripheral blood, taken on day 0 of AZD1222 vaccination. The source of this sequence is an adult in good health. The chain employs TRBV30 and TRBJ1-5, with TRBD1 matching over 7 bases. The CDR3 spells CAWQTGEASNQPQHF. The CDR3 region has the DNA TGTGCCTGGCAAACAGGGGAGGCGAGCAATCAGCCCCAGCATTTT.